The rows below give T cell receptor beta chains drawn from one sample of a study of identical twins. MiXCR, applied by TCRdb to the 5' RACE reads, yields one record per CDR3 protein. This sample yields about 700,000 distinct CDR3 sequences, of which less than 10% are seen a single time; around 0.98% belongs to the top ten. Another study also made use of these data, one on yellow fever vaccine responses in identical twins.

The sample comprised PBMCs. These receptors all come from a woman younger than 30 in good health. Each CDR3 is given with its conserved first and last residue. The order of the fields is D gene, clone size, J gene, V gene, CDR3 protein, CDR3 DNA. A D gene is named only where the DNA matches it firmly. The size field is filled for only some rows; it gives once, few, many or a size class.

>.|.|TRBJ1-6|TRBV27
CASRGAVGDNSPLHF
TGTGCCAGCAGGGGGGCAGTGGGGGATAATTCACCCCTCCACTTT
>.|few|TRBJ2-5|TRBV6-1
CASTPRAIGRETQYF
TGTGCCAGCACCCCTCGGGCCATCGGGCGAGAGACCCAGTACTTC
>TRBD2|few|TRBJ2-1|TRBV20-1
CSGNSGGFFGEQFF
TGCAGTGGGAATAGCGGGGGGTTTTTTGGTGAGCAGTTCTTC
>.|few|TRBJ2-7|TRBV29-1
CSVAQDAEQYF
TGCAGCGTTGCTCAGGATGCCGAGCAGTACTTC
>TRBD1|.|TRBJ2-7|TRBV6-5
CASSSLQGEEGYEQYF
TGTGCCAGCAGTTCATTACAGGGGGAAGAGGGCTACGAGCAGTACTTC
>TRBD1|few|TRBJ1-1|TRBV7-8
CASSSYRGGEAFF
TGTGCCAGCAGCTCCTACAGGGGCGGTGAAGCTTTCTTT
>.|many|TRBJ2-6|TRBV12-3/TRBV12-4
CASRGTGPTSGANVLTF
TGTGCCAGCAGGGGAACAGGGCCGACTTCTGGGGCCAACGTCCTGACTTTC
>.|.|TRBJ2-1|TRBV28
CASSPDRTRTYNEQFF
TGTGCCAGCAGTCCCGACAGGACCCGAACCTACAATGAGCAGTTCTTC
>TRBD1|few|TRBJ2-2|TRBV18
CASSERTGGTGELFF
TGTGCCAGCTCCGAGAGGACAGGGGGCACCGGGGAGCTGTTTTTT
>TRBD1|.|TRBJ2-7|TRBV7-9
CASRDGTGSSYEQYF
TGTGCCAGCAGGGACGGGACAGGGAGCTCCTACGAGCAGTACTTC
>TRBD2|few|TRBJ2-7|TRBV29-1
CSVETAVGGEQYF
TGCAGCGTTGAAACGGCCGTGGGGGGGGAGCAGTACTTC
>TRBD1|many|TRBJ2-7|TRBV12-3/TRBV12-4
CASSLAGQGVYEQYF
TGTGCCAGCAGTTTAGCGGGACAGGGTGTCTACGAGCAGTACTTC
>.|once|TRBJ2-5|TRBV20-1
CSPSPGEETQYF
TGCAGTCCTAGTCCAGGGGAAGAGACCCAGTACTTC
>TRBD1|.|TRBJ1-2|TRBV6-1
CASSPLTGGANYGYTF
TGTGCCAGCAGTCCGTTGACAGGGGGCGCCAACTATGGCTACACCTTC
>TRBD2|few|TRBJ2-1|TRBV3-1
CASSPPRGGLAGMREQFF
TGTGCCAGCAGCCCCCCCCGCGGAGGACTAGCGGGGATGCGGGAGCAGTTCTTC
>TRBD2|many|TRBJ2-1|TRBV6-2/TRBV6-3
CASSYLAGGDEQFF
TGTGCCAGCAGTTACCTAGCGGGAGGCGACGAGCAGTTCTTC
>TRBD1|.|TRBJ2-2|TRBV7-9
CASIRDRVDTGELFF
TGTGCCAGCATCCGGGACAGGGTCGACACCGGGGAGCTGTTTTTT
>TRBD1|.|TRBJ2-7|TRBV20-1
CSARALEGAYEQYF
TGCAGTGCTAGAGCTCTCGAGGGGGCTTACGAGCAGTACTTC
>TRBD1|many|TRBJ2-7|TRBV9
CASSVGTGGYSNMYEQYF
TGTGCCAGCAGCGTCGGGACAGGGGGCTACAGCAACATGTACGAGCAGTACTTC
>.|.|TRBJ2-3|TRBV27
CASRGLFTDTQYF
TGTGCCAGCAGGGGACTGTTCACAGATACGCAGTATTTT